This T cell receptor (beta chain) comes out of a study of regulatory T cells in long-lasting Graves disease. Both iRepertoire HTBI primers and Arm-PCR of CDR3 regions were used to build the TCR beta libraries. TCRdb ran MiXCR on the multiplex PCR reads and lists one entry per CDR3 protein. The sample holds some 490,000 distinct CDR3 sequences, 12% seen once. Study-level findings and limits: The TCR repertoire of persistent Graves' patients was less diverse than that of newly diagnosed ones. Accuracy was perhaps lowered by the small sample size.

Stated time point: newly diagnosed GD, antithyroid drugs for less than 3 months. Making the TCR library involved RNA that had been extracted from PBMCs. The V gene end was trimmed by 2 bases and the J gene end by 1 base; junction bases not matched to a gene: 9. Germline CDR1 and CDR2: MNHEY and SVGEGT. CDR3 length equals 18 residues. As to this clonotype: Its antigen remains unknown.

The same sample was also used in a study of T cells in Graves' hyperthyroidism and ophthalmopathy. That source notes: In simple terms, a model built on 13 V-J features told ophthalmopathy apart from stable hyperthyroidism.

This TCR came from a woman in her twenties or thirties with Graves disease. Here the sequenced sample was peripheral blood mononuclear cells (PBMCs), taken at new diagnosis, from a patient treated with antithyroid drugs. The chain uses TRBV6-2 or TRBV6-3 and TRBJ1-3; 9 nucleotides agree with TRBD1. The CDR3 DNA follows: TGTGCCAGCAGTTACGTTCCGGGACAGGGCTATTCTGGAAACACCATATATTTT. The encoded protein is CASSYVPGQGYSGNTIYF.